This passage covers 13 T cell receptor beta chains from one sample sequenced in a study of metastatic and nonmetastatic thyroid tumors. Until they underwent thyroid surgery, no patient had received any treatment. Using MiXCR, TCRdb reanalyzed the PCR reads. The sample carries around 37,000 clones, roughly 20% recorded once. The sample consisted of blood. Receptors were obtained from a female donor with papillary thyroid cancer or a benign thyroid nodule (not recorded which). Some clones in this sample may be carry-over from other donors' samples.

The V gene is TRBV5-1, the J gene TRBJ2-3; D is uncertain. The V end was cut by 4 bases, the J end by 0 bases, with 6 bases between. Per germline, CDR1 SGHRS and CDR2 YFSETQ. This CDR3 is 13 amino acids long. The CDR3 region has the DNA TGCGCCAGCAGCCGTACTAGCACAGATACGCAGTATTTT. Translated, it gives CASSRTSTDTQYF.

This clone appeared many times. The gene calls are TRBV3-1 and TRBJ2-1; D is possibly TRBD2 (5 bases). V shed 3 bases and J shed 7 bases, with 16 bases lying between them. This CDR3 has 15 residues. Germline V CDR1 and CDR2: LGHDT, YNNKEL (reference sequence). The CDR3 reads CASSQGWWELNEQFF. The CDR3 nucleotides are TGTGCCAGCAGCCAGGGGTGGTGGGAGTTAAATGAGCAGTTCTTC.

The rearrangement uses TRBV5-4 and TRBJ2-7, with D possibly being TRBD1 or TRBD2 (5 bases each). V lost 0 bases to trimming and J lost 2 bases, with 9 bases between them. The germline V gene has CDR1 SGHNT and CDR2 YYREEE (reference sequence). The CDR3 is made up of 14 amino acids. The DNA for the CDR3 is TGTGCCAGCAGCTTGGCCGTGGGGGCCTACGAGCAGTACTTC. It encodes CASSLAVGAYEQYF.

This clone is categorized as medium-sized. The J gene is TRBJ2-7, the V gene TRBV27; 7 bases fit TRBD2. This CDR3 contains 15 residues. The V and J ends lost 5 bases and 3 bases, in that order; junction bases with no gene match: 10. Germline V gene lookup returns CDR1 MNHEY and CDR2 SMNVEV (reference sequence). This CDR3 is CASSVWGAGLYEQYF. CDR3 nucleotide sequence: TGTGCCAGCAGTGTGTGGGGAGCGGGGCTCTACGAGCAGTACTTC.

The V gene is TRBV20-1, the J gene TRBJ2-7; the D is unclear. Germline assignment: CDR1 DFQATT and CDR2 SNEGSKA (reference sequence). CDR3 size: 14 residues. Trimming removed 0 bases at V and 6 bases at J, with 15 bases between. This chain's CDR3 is CSARDPSASSEQYF. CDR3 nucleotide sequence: TGCAGTGCTAGAGATCCCAGCGCGAGTTCCGAGCAGTACTTC.

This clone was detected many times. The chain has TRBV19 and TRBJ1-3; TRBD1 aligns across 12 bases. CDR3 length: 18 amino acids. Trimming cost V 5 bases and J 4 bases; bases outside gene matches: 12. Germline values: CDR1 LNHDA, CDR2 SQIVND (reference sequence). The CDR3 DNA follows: TGTGCCAGTAGTGTGGGGACAGGGGGCGAGGATTACGGAAACACCATATATTTT. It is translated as CASSVGTGGEDYGNTIYF.

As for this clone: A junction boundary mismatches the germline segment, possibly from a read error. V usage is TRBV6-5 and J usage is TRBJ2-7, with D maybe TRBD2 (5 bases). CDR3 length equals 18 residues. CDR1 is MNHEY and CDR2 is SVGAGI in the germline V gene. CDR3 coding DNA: TGTGCCAGCAGTTACCAGCCCCGGTGGACTCTTAGCTCCTACGAGCAATACTTC. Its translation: CASSYQPRWTLSSYEQYF.

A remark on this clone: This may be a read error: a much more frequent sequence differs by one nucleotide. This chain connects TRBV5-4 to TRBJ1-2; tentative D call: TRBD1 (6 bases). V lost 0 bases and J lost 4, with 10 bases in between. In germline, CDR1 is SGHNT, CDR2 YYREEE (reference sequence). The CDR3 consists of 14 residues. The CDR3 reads CASSLVEGGYGYTF. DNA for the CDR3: TGTGCCAGCAGCTTGGTAGAGGGGGGCTATGGCTACACCTTC.

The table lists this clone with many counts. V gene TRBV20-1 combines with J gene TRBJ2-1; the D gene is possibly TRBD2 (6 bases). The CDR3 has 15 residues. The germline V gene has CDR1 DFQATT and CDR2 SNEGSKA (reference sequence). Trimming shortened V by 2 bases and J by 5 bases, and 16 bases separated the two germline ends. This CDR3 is CSARRRERLNNEQFF. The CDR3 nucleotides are TGCAGTGCTAGACGCCGGGAGAGGCTGAACAATGAGCAGTTCTTC.

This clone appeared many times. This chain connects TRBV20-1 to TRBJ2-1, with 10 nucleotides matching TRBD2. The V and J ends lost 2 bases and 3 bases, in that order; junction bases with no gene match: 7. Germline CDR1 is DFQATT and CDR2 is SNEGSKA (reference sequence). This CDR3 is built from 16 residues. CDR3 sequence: CSARRLAGEGYNEQFF. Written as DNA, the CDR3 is TGCAGTGCTAGAAGGCTAGCGGGAGAGGGCTACAATGAGCAGTTCTTC.

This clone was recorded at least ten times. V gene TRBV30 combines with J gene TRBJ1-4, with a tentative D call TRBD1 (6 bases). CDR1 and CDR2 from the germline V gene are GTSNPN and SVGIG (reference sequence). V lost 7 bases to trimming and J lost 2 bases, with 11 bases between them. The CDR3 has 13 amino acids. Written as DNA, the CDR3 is TGTGCCTCGAATCAGGGGACTAATGAAAAACTGTTTTTT. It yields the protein CASNQGTNEKLFF.

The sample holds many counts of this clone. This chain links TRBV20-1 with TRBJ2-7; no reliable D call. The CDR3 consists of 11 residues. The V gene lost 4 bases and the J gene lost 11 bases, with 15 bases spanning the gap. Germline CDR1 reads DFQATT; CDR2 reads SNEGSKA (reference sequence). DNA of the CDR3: TGCAGTGCTATCCTGTCAATTAGGGAGTACTTC. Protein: CSAILSIREYF.

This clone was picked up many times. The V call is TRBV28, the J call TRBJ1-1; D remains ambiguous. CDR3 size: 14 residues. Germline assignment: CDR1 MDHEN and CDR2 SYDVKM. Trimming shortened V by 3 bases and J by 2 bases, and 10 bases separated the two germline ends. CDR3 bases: TGTGCCAGCAGTTTGCCCCACCCCAACACTGAAGCTTTCTTT. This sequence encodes CASSLPHPNTEAFF.